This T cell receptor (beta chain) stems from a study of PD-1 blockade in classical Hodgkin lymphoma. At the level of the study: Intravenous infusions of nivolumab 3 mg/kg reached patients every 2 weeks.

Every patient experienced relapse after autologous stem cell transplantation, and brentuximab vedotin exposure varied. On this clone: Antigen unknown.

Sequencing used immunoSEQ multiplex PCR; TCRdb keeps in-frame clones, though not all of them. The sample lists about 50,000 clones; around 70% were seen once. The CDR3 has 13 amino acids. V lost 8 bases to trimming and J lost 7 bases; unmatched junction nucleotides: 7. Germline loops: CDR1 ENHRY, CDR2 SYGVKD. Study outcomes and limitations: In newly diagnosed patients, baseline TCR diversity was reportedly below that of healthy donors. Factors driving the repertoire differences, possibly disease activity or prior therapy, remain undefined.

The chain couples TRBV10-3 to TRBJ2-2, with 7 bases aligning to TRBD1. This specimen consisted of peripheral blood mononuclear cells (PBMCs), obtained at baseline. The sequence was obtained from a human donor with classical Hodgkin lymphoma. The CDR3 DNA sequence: TGTGCCATCGGGCAGGGGGATGGCGGGGAGCTGTTTTTT. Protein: CAIGQGDGGELFF.